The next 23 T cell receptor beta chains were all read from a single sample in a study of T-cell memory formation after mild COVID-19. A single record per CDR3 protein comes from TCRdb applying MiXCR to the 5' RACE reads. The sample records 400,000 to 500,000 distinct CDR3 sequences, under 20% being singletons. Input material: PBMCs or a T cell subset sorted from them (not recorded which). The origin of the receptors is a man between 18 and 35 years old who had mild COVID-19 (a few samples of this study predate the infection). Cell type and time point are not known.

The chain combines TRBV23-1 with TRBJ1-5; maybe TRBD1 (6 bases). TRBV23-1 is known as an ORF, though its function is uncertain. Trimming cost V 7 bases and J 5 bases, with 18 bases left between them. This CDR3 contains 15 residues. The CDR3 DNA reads TGCGCCAGCAACCCTCGACAGGCGGTGGATCAGCCCCAGCATTTT. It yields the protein CASNPRQAVDQPQHF.

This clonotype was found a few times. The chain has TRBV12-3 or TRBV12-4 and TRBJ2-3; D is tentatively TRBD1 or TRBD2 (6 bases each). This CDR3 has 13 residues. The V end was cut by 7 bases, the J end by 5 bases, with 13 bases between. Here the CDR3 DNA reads TGTGCCAGCAAGAGGGGGGTGGGAGATACGCAGTATTTT. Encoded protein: CASKRGVGDTQYF.

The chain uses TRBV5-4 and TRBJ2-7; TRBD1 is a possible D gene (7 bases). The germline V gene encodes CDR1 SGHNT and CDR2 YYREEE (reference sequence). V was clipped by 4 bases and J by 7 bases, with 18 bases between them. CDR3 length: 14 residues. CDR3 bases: TGTGCCAGCAGCCCCCAGGACAGGAGGGAAGAGCAGTACTTC. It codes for CASSPQDRREEQYF.

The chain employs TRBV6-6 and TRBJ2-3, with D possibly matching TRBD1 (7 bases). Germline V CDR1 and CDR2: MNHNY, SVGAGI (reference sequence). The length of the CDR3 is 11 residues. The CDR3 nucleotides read TGTGTCTCAGGGGGGACAGATACGCAGTATTTT. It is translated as CVSGGTDTQYF.

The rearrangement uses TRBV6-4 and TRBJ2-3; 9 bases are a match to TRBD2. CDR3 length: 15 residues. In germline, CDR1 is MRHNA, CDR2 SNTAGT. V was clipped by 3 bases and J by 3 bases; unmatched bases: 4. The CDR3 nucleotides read TGTGCCAGCAGTGAAGTTGCGGGAGGGACAGATACGCAGTATTTT. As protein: CASSEVAGGTDTQYF.

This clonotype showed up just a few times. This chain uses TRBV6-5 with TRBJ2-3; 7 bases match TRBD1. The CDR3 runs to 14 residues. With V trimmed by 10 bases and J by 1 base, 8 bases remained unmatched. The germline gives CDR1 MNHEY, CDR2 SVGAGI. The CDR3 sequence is CATRWDRGTDTQYF. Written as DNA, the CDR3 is TGTGCCACTCGCTGGGACAGAGGCACAGATACGCAGTATTTT.

CDR3 loop: CASSYPDSEQFF. The CDR3 DNA reads TGTGCCAGCAGTTACCCCGACAGTGAGCAGTTCTTC. This chain links TRBV6-2 or TRBV6-3 with TRBJ2-1; weak D call: TRBD1 (5 bases). The CDR3 loop spans 12 amino acids. Germline-derived CDR1 and CDR2 are MNHEY and SVGEGT. The V end lost 2 bases, the J end lost 9 bases, and 8 bases lay between the germline ends.

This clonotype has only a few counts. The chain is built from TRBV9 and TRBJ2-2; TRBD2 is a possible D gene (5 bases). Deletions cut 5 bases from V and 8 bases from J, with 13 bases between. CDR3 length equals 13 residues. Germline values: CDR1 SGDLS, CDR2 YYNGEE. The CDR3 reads CASRPTRDGELFF. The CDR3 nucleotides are TGTGCCAGCAGGCCCACGAGGGATGGGGAGCTGTTTTTT.

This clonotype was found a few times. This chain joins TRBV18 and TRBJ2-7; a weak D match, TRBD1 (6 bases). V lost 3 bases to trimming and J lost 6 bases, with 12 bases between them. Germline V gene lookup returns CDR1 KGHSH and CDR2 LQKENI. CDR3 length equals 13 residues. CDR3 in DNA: TGTGCCAGCTCACCGAACAGGGAACGCGAGCAGTACTTC. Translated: CASSPNREREQYF.

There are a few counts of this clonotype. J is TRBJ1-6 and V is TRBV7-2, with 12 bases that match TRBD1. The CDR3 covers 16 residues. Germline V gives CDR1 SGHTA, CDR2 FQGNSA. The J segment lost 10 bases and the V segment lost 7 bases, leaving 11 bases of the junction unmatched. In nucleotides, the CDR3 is TGTGCCAGCACAAACTTCTGGGACAGGGGGCGATCACCCCTCCACTTT. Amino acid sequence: CASTNFWDRGRSPLHF. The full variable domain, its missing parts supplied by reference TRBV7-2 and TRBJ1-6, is GAGVSQSPSNKVTEKGKDVELRCDPISGHTALYWYRQSLGQGLEFLIYFQGNSAPDKSGLPSDRFSAERTGGSVSTLTIQRTQQEDSAVYLCASTNFWDRGRSPLHFGNGTRLTVT.

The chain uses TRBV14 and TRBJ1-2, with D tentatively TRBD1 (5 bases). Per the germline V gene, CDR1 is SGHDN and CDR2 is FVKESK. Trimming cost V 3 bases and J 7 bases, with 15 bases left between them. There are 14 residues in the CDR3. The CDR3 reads CASSHLWGNLGYTF. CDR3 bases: TGTGCCAGCAGCCATTTATGGGGGAATCTTGGCTACACCTTC.

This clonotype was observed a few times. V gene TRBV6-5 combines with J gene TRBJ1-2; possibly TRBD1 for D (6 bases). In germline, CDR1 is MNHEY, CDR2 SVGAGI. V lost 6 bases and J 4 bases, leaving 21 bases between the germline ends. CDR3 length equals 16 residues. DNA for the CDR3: TGTGCCAGCAGCCTGGGGGGGCAAACCGGGGTCTATGGCTACACCTTC. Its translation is CASSLGGQTGVYGYTF.

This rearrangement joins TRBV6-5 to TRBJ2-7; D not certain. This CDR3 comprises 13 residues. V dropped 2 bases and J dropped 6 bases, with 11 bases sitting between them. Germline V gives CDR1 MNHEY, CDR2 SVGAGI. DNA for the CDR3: TGTGCCAGCAGTTACCACGCGGCCGCCGAGCAGTACGTC. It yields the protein CASSYHAAAEQYV.

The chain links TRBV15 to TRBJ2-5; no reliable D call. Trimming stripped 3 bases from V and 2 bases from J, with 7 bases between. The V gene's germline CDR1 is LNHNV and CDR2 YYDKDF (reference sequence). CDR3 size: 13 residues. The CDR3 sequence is CATSRFRQETQYF. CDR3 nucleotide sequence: TGTGCCACCAGCAGGTTCCGACAAGAGACCCAGTACTTC. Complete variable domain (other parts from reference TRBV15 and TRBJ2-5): DAMVIQNPRYQVTQFGKPVTLSCSQTLNHNVMYWYQQKSSQAPKLLFHYYDKDFNNEADTPDNFQSRRPNTSFCFLDIRSPGLGDTAMYLCATSRFRQETQYFGPGTRLLVL.

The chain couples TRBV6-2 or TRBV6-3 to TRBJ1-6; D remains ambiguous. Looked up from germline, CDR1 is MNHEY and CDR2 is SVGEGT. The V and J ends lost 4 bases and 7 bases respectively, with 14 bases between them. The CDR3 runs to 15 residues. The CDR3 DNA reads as TGTGCCAGCAGTTTAGAAGCCCTCTGGAATTCACCCCTCCACTTT. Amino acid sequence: CASSLEALWNSPLHF.

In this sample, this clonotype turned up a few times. Written as DNA, the CDR3 is TGTGCCAGCAGCCAACCCTCCAGCTCCTACAATGAGCAGTTCTTC. Its translation is CASSQPSSSYNEQFF. The chain recombines TRBV3-1 with TRBJ2-1; D gene unclear. From germline, CDR1 is LGHDT and CDR2 YNNKEL (reference sequence). The CDR3 is 15 amino acids. Deletions cut 2 bases from V and 0 bases from J, with 8 bases between.

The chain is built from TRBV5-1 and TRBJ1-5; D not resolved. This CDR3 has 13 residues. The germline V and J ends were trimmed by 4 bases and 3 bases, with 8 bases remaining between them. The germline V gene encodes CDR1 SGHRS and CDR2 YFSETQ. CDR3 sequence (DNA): TGCGCCAGCAGCAGAATTCCCAATCAGCCCCAGCATTTT. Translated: CASSRIPNQPQHF.

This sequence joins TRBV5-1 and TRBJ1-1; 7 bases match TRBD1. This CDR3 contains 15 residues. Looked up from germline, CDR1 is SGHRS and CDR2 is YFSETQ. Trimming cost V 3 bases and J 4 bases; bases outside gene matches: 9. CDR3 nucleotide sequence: TGCGCCAGCAGCTCCACAGGGGCTGTGGGCACTGAAGCTTTCTTT. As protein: CASSSTGAVGTEAFF.

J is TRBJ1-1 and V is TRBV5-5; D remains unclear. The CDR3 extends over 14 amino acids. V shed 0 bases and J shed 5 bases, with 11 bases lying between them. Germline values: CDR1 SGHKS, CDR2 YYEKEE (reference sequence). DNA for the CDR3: TGTGCCAGCAGCTTGGATGCAGGAAATACTGAAGCTTTCTTT. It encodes CASSLDAGNTEAFF.

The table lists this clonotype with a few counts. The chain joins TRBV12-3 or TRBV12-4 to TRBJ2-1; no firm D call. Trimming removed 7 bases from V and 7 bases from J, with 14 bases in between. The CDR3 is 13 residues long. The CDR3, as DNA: TGTGCCAGCACCCCCGGAGTAATGAATGAGCAGTTCTTC. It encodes CASTPGVMNEQFF.

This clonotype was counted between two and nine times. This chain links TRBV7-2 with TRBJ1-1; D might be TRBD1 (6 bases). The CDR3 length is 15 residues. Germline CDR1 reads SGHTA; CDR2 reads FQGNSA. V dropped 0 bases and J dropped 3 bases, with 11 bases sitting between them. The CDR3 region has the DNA TGTGCCAGCAGCTTAGCGGGGGGGCTGGACACTGAAGCTTTCTTT. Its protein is CASSLAGGLDTEAFF.

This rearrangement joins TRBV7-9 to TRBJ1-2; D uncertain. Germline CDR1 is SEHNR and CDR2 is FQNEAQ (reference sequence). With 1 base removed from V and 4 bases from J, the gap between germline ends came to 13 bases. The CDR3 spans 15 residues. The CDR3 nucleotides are TGTGCCAGCAGCTTAGTGGGTCGGTTCGGCTATGGCTACACCTTC. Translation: CASSLVGRFGYGYTF.

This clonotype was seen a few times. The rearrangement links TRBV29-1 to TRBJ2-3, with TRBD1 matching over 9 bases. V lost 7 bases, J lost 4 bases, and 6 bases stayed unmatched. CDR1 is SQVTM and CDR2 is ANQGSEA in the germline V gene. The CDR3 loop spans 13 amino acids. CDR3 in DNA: TGCAGCGGCCGGACAGGGGAGGCAGATACGCAGTATTTT. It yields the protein CSGRTGEADTQYF.